Below, one T cell receptor beta chain is given with its context. The data derive from a study of blood T cell repertoires in COVID-19. Study overall: Nucleic acid was either cDNA or gDNA, and it came from T cells, B-cell-depleted T cells, or PBMCs.

Germline V gives CDR1 MGHRA, CDR2 YSYEKL. Between the trimmed V and J ends, which lost 0 bases and 9 bases, there was a span of 9 bases. This CDR3 comprises 14 residues. How the authors handled the data: Estimation of nucleated cell counts was performed using reference gene primer amplification. The method was immunoSEQ multiplex PCR; TCRdb's version includes in-frame clones alone and lacks a portion of them. V, J and clone size are those of that table, while D and trimming were read from the DNA. The sample includes 300,000 to 450,000 clones, approximately 80% of them seen just once. This TCR came from a human donor with acute or convalescent COVID-19. The donor label of this sample is uncertain. Sequencing used peripheral blood. The rearrangement joins TRBV4-1 to TRBJ1-6, with D uncertain. The CDR3 DNA follows: TGCGCCAGCAGCCAAGATATCAGCGCTTCACCCCTCCACTTT. Translation gives CASSQDISASPLHF.